The rows below give T cell receptor beta chains drawn from one sample of a study of shared clonotypes between healthy human individuals. TCRdb keeps only in-frame clones here, not all; method: immunoSEQ multiplex PCR. Here the sample spans about 2,100,000 clones, 85% to 95% being singletons. The sample comprised naive CD8+ T cells from PBMCs. Receptor source: a man younger than 35 in good health. Some clones in this sample may be carry-over from other donors' samples. Each CDR3 is given with its conserved first and last residue. Fields, in order: V gene, clone size, D gene, J gene, CDR3 protein, CDR3 DNA. A D gene is named only where the DNA matches it firmly. Rows may omit the clone size; those that give it use once, few, many or a size class.

v_call: TRBV7-2
clone_size: .
d_call: .
j_call: TRBJ2-5
cdr3_aa: CASSSASQETQYF
cdr3_nt: TGTGCCAGCAGCAGCGCCTCACAAGAGACCCAGTACTTC

v_call: TRBV5-1
clone_size: .
d_call: .
j_call: TRBJ2-1
cdr3_aa: CASSLTLPGTSSYNEQFF
cdr3_nt: TGCGCCAGCAGCTTGACCCTCCCTGGGACGAGCTCCTACAATGAGCAGTTCTTC

v_call: TRBV19
clone_size: .
d_call: TRBD1
j_call: TRBJ1-2
cdr3_aa: CASSIGTGRLIGYTF
cdr3_nt: TGTGCCAGTAGTATTGGGACAGGACGGTTGATTGGCTACACCTTC

v_call: TRBV9
clone_size: .
d_call: .
j_call: TRBJ2-7
cdr3_aa: CASSRGYEQYF
cdr3_nt: TGTGCCAGCAGCCGGGGCTACGAGCAGTACTTC

v_call: TRBV6-5
clone_size: .
d_call: .
j_call: TRBJ2-7
cdr3_aa: CASSSGGSSYEQYF
cdr3_nt: TGTGCCAGCAGTTCCGGGGGCAGCTCCTACGAGCAGTACTTC

v_call: TRBV9
clone_size: .
d_call: TRBD2
j_call: TRBJ2-1
cdr3_aa: CASSVGGGGSTEQFF
cdr3_nt: TGTGCCAGCAGCGTAGGAGGAGGCGGGAGCACTGAGCAGTTCTTC

v_call: TRBV14
clone_size: .
d_call: TRBD1
j_call: TRBJ1-1
cdr3_aa: CASSPGTGLLNTEAFF
cdr3_nt: TGTGCCAGCAGCCCCGGGACAGGCCTACTGAACACTGAAGCTTTCTTT

v_call: TRBV10-2
clone_size: .
d_call: .
j_call: TRBJ2-1
cdr3_aa: CASRTVLDSYNEQFF
cdr3_nt: TGCGCCAGCAGAACCGTACTAGACTCCTACAATGAGCAGTTCTTC

v_call: TRBV5-1
clone_size: .
d_call: TRBD2
j_call: TRBJ2-7
cdr3_aa: CASSLRGTSGSYEQYF
cdr3_nt: TGCGCCAGCAGCTTGAGAGGGACTAGCGGGAGTTACGAGCAGTACTTC

v_call: TRBV19
clone_size: .
d_call: TRBD1
j_call: TRBJ1-5
cdr3_aa: CATRTGGGQPQHF
cdr3_nt: TGTGCCACCCGGACAGGGGGTGGTCAGCCCCAGCATTTT

v_call: TRBV7-3
clone_size: .
d_call: TRBD1
j_call: TRBJ2-7
cdr3_aa: CASSCEDRGLPYEQYF
cdr3_nt: TGTGCCAGCAGCTGCGAGGACAGGGGTTTACCCTACGAGCAGTACTTC

v_call: TRBV5-6
clone_size: .
d_call: TRBD1
j_call: TRBJ2-3
cdr3_aa: CASSLWVTGGLTDTQYF
cdr3_nt: TGTGCCAGCAGCTTATGGGTGACAGGGGGCTTGACAGATACGCAGTATTTT

v_call: TRBV27
clone_size: .
d_call: .
j_call: TRBJ2-3
cdr3_aa: CASSLAVTDTQYF
cdr3_nt: TGTGCCAGCAGTTTAGCCGTGACAGATACGCAGTATTTT

v_call: TRBV10-2
clone_size: once
d_call: .
j_call: TRBJ1-5
cdr3_aa: CASQNRMGNQPQHF
cdr3_nt: TGCGCCAGCCAGAACAGGATGGGCAATCAGCCCCAGCATTTT

v_call: TRBV19
clone_size: .
d_call: .
j_call: TRBJ1-1
cdr3_aa: CASSPGEGNTEAFF
cdr3_nt: TGTGCCAGTAGTCCAGGGGAGGGGAACACTGAAGCTTTCTTT

v_call: TRBV7-2
clone_size: once
d_call: .
j_call: TRBJ2-7
cdr3_aa: CASSPTGSSYEQYF
cdr3_nt: TGTGCCAGCAGCCCCACAGGGAGCTCCTACGAGCAGTACTTC

v_call: TRBV30
clone_size: .
d_call: .
j_call: TRBJ1-1
cdr3_aa: CAWDGPSVEMGAFF
cdr3_nt: TGTGCCTGGGACGGTCCATCGGTGGAGATGGGGGCTTTCTTT

v_call: TRBV9
clone_size: .
d_call: .
j_call: TRBJ2-3
cdr3_aa: CASSAKLRGDTQYF
cdr3_nt: TGTGCCAGCAGCGCAAAACTTAGGGGGGATACGCAGTATTTT

v_call: TRBV28
clone_size: few
d_call: .
j_call: TRBJ1-1
cdr3_aa: CASSFSWSKAFF
cdr3_nt: TGTGCCAGCAGTTTCTCGTGGAGTAAAGCTTTCTTT

v_call: TRBV4-3
clone_size: .
d_call: .
j_call: TRBJ2-7
cdr3_aa: CASSQGPGAEQYF
cdr3_nt: TGCGCCAGCAGCCAAGGGCCAGGGGCCGAGCAGTACTTC

v_call: TRBV28
clone_size: .
d_call: TRBD1
j_call: TRBJ1-5
cdr3_aa: CASSWDREMGQPQHF
cdr3_nt: TGTGCCAGCAGCTGGGACAGGGAGATGGGTCAGCCCCAGCATTTT

v_call: TRBV6-5
clone_size: .
d_call: TRBD1
j_call: TRBJ2-1
cdr3_aa: CASRRQGSYNEQFF
cdr3_nt: TGTGCCAGCAGGCGACAGGGATCCTACAATGAGCAGTTCTTC

v_call: TRBV4-1
clone_size: .
d_call: .
j_call: TRBJ2-7
cdr3_aa: CASSPPGTTYEQYF
cdr3_nt: TGCGCCAGCAGCCCCCCCGGGACAACCTACGAGCAGTACTTC

v_call: TRBV29-1
clone_size: .
d_call: TRBD1
j_call: TRBJ2-1
cdr3_aa: CSVEGWGTARYNEQFF
cdr3_nt: TGCAGCGTTGAAGGGTGGGGGACAGCACGATACAATGAGCAGTTCTTC

v_call: TRBV4-1
clone_size: .
d_call: TRBD1
j_call: TRBJ2-4
cdr3_aa: CASSQATGYMENIQYF
cdr3_nt: TGCGCCAGCAGCCAAGCGACAGGGTATATGGAAAACATTCAGTACTTC

v_call: TRBV11-2
clone_size: .
d_call: .
j_call: TRBJ2-1
cdr3_aa: CASSSRGGNEQFF
cdr3_nt: TGTGCCAGCAGCTCCCGAGGAGGCAATGAGCAGTTCTTC

v_call: TRBV6-5
clone_size: .
d_call: TRBD1
j_call: TRBJ1-2
cdr3_aa: CASSYSTGTGYTF
cdr3_nt: TGTGCCAGCAGTTACTCGACAGGGACGGGCTACACCTTC

v_call: TRBV28
clone_size: .
d_call: TRBD2
j_call: TRBJ2-3
cdr3_aa: CASSLLSGRAKSTDTQYF
cdr3_nt: TGTGCCAGCAGTTTATTAAGCGGGAGGGCCAAGAGCACAGATACGCAGTATTTT

v_call: TRBV25-1
clone_size: .
d_call: .
j_call: TRBJ2-2
cdr3_aa: CASRSSQAGELFF
cdr3_nt: TGTGCCAGCAGATCTTCCCAGGCTGGGGAGCTGTTTTTT

v_call: TRBV27
clone_size: .
d_call: TRBD2
j_call: TRBJ2-1
cdr3_aa: CASSNGLALSNEQFF
cdr3_nt: TGTGCCAGCAGTAACGGACTAGCGTTAAGCAATGAGCAGTTCTTC

v_call: TRBV19
clone_size: .
d_call: TRBD1
j_call: TRBJ2-1
cdr3_aa: CVSSGGQGFYNEQFF
cdr3_nt: TGTGTCAGTAGTGGGGGACAGGGATTCTACAATGAGCAGTTCTTC

v_call: TRBV6-5
clone_size: .
d_call: .
j_call: TRBJ2-3
cdr3_aa: CASSSLGSPDTQYF
cdr3_nt: TGTGCCAGCAGTTCGCTCGGGAGCCCAGATACGCAGTATTTT

v_call: TRBV30
clone_size: few
d_call: .
j_call: TRBJ1-1
cdr3_aa: CAWSIDGDEAFF
cdr3_nt: TGTGCCTGGAGTATTGATGGGGATGAAGCTTTCTTT

v_call: TRBV7-9
clone_size: .
d_call: TRBD1
j_call: TRBJ2-7
cdr3_aa: CASTGQRPYEQYF
cdr3_nt: TGTGCCAGCACGGGACAGAGACCCTACGAGCAGTACTTC

v_call: TRBV14
clone_size: .
d_call: TRBD1
j_call: TRBJ1-1
cdr3_aa: CASSPRTGTYTEAFF
cdr3_nt: TGTGCCAGCAGCCCACGGACAGGGACCTACACTGAAGCTTTCTTT

v_call: TRBV15
clone_size: few
d_call: .
j_call: TRBJ1-5
cdr3_aa: CATSEGFSNQPQHF
cdr3_nt: TGTGCCACCAGCGAGGGGTTTAGCAATCAGCCCCAGCATTTT

v_call: TRBV18
clone_size: .
d_call: .
j_call: TRBJ2-3
cdr3_aa: CASTETSTQYF
cdr3_nt: TGTGCCAGCACGGAAACTTCAACGCAGTATTTT

v_call: TRBV5-8
clone_size: .
d_call: .
j_call: TRBJ2-6
cdr3_aa: CASSRNVYSPGANVLTF
cdr3_nt: TGTGCCAGCAGCCGTAATGTCTATAGCCCTGGGGCCAACGTCCTGACTTTC

v_call: TRBV29-1
clone_size: .
d_call: TRBD1
j_call: TRBJ2-7
cdr3_aa: CSGGQGAGDEQYF
cdr3_nt: TGCAGCGGCGGACAGGGGGCTGGCGACGAGCAGTACTTC

v_call: TRBV19
clone_size: .
d_call: .
j_call: TRBJ1-5
cdr3_aa: CASSILTYQPQHF
cdr3_nt: TGTGCCAGTAGTATACTGACTTATCAGCCCCAGCATTTT

v_call: TRBV9
clone_size: .
d_call: .
j_call: TRBJ1-2
cdr3_aa: CASSKGGDGYTF
cdr3_nt: TGTGCCAGCAGCAAAGGGGGGGACGGCTACACCTTC

v_call: TRBV28
clone_size: .
d_call: TRBD1
j_call: TRBJ2-2
cdr3_aa: CASSLLRDSRESGELFF
cdr3_nt: TGTGCCAGCAGTTTATTGAGGGACAGCCGAGAATCCGGGGAGCTGTTTTTT

v_call: TRBV19
clone_size: .
d_call: .
j_call: TRBJ2-7
cdr3_aa: CASSFAQAYEQYF
cdr3_nt: TGTGCCAGTAGTTTTGCCCAGGCTTACGAGCAGTACTTC

v_call: TRBV7-2
clone_size: .
d_call: .
j_call: TRBJ2-1
cdr3_aa: CASCAGDEQFF
cdr3_nt: TGTGCCAGCTGTGCAGGGGATGAGCAGTTCTTC

v_call: TRBV29-1
clone_size: .
d_call: .
j_call: TRBJ2-3
cdr3_aa: CSVVGGTDTQYF
cdr3_nt: TGCAGCGTTGTAGGGGGCACAGATACGCAGTATTTT